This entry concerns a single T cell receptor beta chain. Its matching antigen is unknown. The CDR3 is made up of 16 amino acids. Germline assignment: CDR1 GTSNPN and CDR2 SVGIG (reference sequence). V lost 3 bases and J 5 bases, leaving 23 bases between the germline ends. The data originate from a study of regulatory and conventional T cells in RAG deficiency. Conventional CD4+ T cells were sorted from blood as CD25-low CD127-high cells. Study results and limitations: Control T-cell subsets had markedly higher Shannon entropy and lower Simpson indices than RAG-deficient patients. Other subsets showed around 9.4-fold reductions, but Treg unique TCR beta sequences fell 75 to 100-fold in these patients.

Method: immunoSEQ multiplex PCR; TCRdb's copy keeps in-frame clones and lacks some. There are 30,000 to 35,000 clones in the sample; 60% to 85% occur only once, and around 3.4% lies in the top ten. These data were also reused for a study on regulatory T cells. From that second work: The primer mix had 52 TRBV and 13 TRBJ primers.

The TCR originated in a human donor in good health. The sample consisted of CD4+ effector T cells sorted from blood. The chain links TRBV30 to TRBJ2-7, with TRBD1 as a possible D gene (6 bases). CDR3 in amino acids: CAWSERGTTKSNEQYF. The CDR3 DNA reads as TGTGCCTGGAGCGAAAGGGGGACCACTAAAAGTAACGAGCAGTACTTC.